This TCR beta chain stems from a study of regulatory T cells in long-lasting Graves disease. CDR1 and CDR2 from the germline V gene are SGHVS and FQNEAQ. This CDR3 contains 16 residues. The V and J ends lost 1 base and 4 bases respectively, with 16 bases between them. Libraries of TCR beta came from iRepertoire HTBI primers plus Arm-PCR of CDR3 regions. In the source study's methods: Samples revealed about 63 TRBV and over twelve TRBJ segments. Each CDR3 protein gets one entry after TCRdb re-called the multiplex PCR reads with MiXCR. The V and J calls here are based on TCRdb, not the publication. The sample contains about 660,000 distinct CDR3 sequences, approximately 31% of which appear only once. The time point was: persistent/refractory GD, antithyroid drugs over 5 years with positive TRAb. TCR sequences were obtained from RNA taken from PBMCs. An endocrinology department in Xi'an, China, supplied the patients.

Study-level findings and limits: A greater number of public clonotypes (around 2,700) was shared by persistent patients than by new patients (around 1,000). Study was limited to peripheral blood, excluding thyroid tissue.

With regard to this clonotype: Its specificity is unknown.

This sequence joins TRBV7-8 and TRBJ1-1, with D possibly being TRBD1 (5 bases). This sequence was found in a female donor with Graves disease. Sequenced here: peripheral blood mononuclear cells (PBMCs), sampled when the disease was refractory, from a patient treated with antithyroid drugs. The DNA of the CDR3 is TGTGCCAGCAGCTTAGGGTCTCGCCAGAGGGGCACTGAAGCTTTCTTT. Protein product: CASSLGSRQRGTEAFF.